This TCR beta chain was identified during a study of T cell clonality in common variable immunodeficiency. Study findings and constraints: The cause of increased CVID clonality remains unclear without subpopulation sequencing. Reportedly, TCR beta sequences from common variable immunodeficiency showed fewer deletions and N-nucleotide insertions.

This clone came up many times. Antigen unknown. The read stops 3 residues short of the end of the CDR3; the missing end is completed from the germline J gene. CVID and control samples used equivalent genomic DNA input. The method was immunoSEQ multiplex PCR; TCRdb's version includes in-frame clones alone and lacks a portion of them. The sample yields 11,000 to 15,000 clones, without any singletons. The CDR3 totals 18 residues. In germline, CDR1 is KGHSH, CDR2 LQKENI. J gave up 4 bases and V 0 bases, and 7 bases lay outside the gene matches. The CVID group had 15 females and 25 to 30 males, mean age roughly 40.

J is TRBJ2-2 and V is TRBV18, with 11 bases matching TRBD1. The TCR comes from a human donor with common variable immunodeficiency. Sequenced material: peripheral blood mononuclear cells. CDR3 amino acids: CASSPPGQGAIGTGELFF. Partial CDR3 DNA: TGTGCCAGCTCACCACCTGGACAGGGGGCCATAGGCACCGGGGAG.